This entry lists 24 T cell receptor beta chains sequenced from one sample in a study of vaccination and CD4 T cells after COVID-19. For these TCRs, the target antigens are not known. The Oncomine TCR Beta short-read assay sequenced DNA from cultured CD4+ T cells. TCRdb used MiXCR to reprocess the PCR reads, holding one entry per CDR3 protein. The table lists about 13,000 distinct CDR3 sequences, about 40% of them singletons. Treatment denoted: approximately 9-day PBMC culture with coronavirus spike peptide pools or control peptides (ViraFEST assay). Material: CD4+ T cells from blood, cultured in vitro, obtained after SARS-CoV-2 vaccination. These receptors were obtained from a human donor who had recovered from COVID-19.

This clonotype turned up a few times. This chain joins TRBV20-1 and TRBJ1-6; perhaps TRBD1 as D (5 bases). Germline-derived CDR1 and CDR2 are DFQATT and SNEGSKA (reference sequence). V lost 2 bases and J lost 7, with 15 bases in between. This CDR3 is built from 15 residues. The CDR3 region has the DNA TGCAGTGCTAGATCATTAGGGGCTGGGAATTCACCCCTCCACTTT. This codes for CSARSLGAGNSPLHF.

This clonotype has more than one count but fewer than ten. This chain links TRBV7-2 with TRBJ1-1; D ambiguous. This CDR3 has 14 amino acids. V lost 1 base and J 3 bases, leaving 9 bases between the germline ends. The germline CDR1 and CDR2 sequences are SGHTA and FQGNSA. CDR3 loop: CASSLEVPYTEAFF. CDR3 nucleotides: TGTGCCAGCAGCTTAGAGGTTCCGTACACTGAAGCTTTCTTT.

This chain links TRBV5-6 with TRBJ2-2, with a weak D call TRBD2 (6 bases). CDR1 is SGHDT, CDR2 YYEEEE, per germline. The CDR3 has 14 amino acids. With 4 bases removed from V and 1 base from J, the gap between germline ends came to 8 bases. The CDR3 DNA reads TGTGCCAGCAGCGAGGGACTGAACACCGGGGAGCTGTTTTTT. Translation gives CASSEGLNTGELFF.

V is TRBV12-3 or TRBV12-4 and J is TRBJ2-3, with 7 positions matching TRBD2. The CDR3 loop spans 15 amino acids. Losses at the gene ends were 5 bases for V and 4 bases for J; bases not matched to a gene: 9. CDR3 residues: CASSPPAGAADTQYF. The CDR3 coding sequence is TGTGCCAGCAGTCCCCCGGCGGGAGCAGCAGATACGCAGTATTTT.

The chain couples TRBV20-1 to TRBJ1-1; D is perhaps TRBD1 (6 bases). Trimming removed 5 bases at V and 5 bases at J, with 21 bases between. In germline, CDR1 is DFQATT, CDR2 SNEGSKA (reference sequence). The CDR3 loop spans 15 amino acids. Here the CDR3 reads CSAADRPLPDTEAFF. The CDR3 DNA follows: TGCAGTGCTGCGGACAGACCTTTACCGGATACTGAAGCTTTCTTT.

This clonotype showed up just a few times. The chain couples TRBV10-3 to TRBJ1-5; no firm D call. Germline V gene data show CDR1 as ENHRY and CDR2 as SYGVKD. V dropped 3 bases and J dropped 4 bases, with 10 bases sitting between them. This CDR3 has 14 amino acids. This CDR3 reads CAISESGGNQPQHF. The CDR3 coding sequence is TGTGCCATCAGTGAATCCGGCGGAAATCAGCCCCAGCATTTT.

The CDR3 coding sequence is TGTGCCAGCAGCTTAGTTATAGGGAACACCGGGGAGCTGTTTTTT. Protein sequence: CASSLVIGNTGELFF. The V call is TRBV7-9, the J call TRBJ2-2, with no clear D. Trimming took off 1 base at V and 1 base at J, with 7 bases between the two ends. In germline, CDR1 is SEHNR, CDR2 FQNEAQ (reference sequence). The length of the CDR3 is 15 residues.

CDR3 DNA: TGTGCCAGTAGTATGGTACAGGAAGGCACTGAAGCTTTCTTT. Encoded protein: CASSMVQEGTEAFF. This chain links TRBV19 with TRBJ1-1, with TRBD1 as a possible D gene (5 bases). Trimming removed 3 bases from V and 4 bases from J, with 12 bases in between. The CDR3 totals 14 residues. The germline gives CDR1 LNHDA, CDR2 SQIVND (reference sequence).

This chain joins TRBV6-1 and TRBJ2-1; perhaps TRBD2 as D (6 bases). V lost 7 bases to trimming and J lost 2 bases, with 15 bases between them. In germline, CDR1 is MNHNS, CDR2 SASEGT. The CDR3 sequence is 15 residues long. The CDR3 region has the DNA TGTGCCAGCACCGCAGCGGGCTGGACCTACAATGAGCAGTTCTTC. It is translated as CASTAAGWTYNEQFF.

The chain couples TRBV19 to TRBJ1-6; D perhaps matches TRBD1 (6 bases). Trimming left V 5 bases short and J 7 bases short, with 18 bases between. Germline V gene data show CDR1 as LNHDA and CDR2 as SQIVND (reference sequence). CDR3 length equals 16 residues. CDR3 sequence reads: CASSPTGTFQNSPLHF. The CDR3 region has the DNA TGTGCCAGTAGTCCAACCGGGACATTCCAAAATTCACCCCTCCACTTT.

This clonotype was found a few times. The chain recombines TRBV19 with TRBJ2-2, with 11 positions matching TRBD2. The CDR3 runs to 14 residues. In germline, CDR1 is LNHDA, CDR2 SQIVND (reference sequence). After removal of 9 bases from V and 3 bases from J, the junction contained 3 bases not matched to a gene. The CDR3 sequence: CASRLAGYTGELFF. The CDR3 coding sequence is TGTGCCAGCCGACTAGCGGGATACACCGGGGAGCTGTTTTTT. Variable domain in full (rest from reference TRBV19 and TRBJ2-2): DGGITQSPKYLFRKEGQNVTLSCEQNLNHDAMYWYRQDPGQGLRLIYYSQIVNDFQKGDIAEGYSVSREKKESFPLTVTSAQKNPTAFYLCASRLAGYTGELFFGEGSRLTVL.

This clonotype came up a few times. This chain links TRBV20-1 with TRBJ2-5; either TRBD1 or TRBD2 may fit D (5 bases each). Germline CDR1 DFQATT, CDR2 SNEGSKA (reference sequence). CDR3 size: 13 residues. This CDR3 is CIPPGDPGETQYF. CDR3 DNA sequence: TGCATCCCCCCCGGGGACCCGGGAGAGACCCAGTACTTC.

The chain carries TRBV7-2 and TRBJ2-1; maybe TRBD1 (6 bases). Deletions cut 0 bases from V and 5 bases from J, with 17 bases between. There are 17 residues in the CDR3. Looked up from germline, CDR1 is SGHTA and CDR2 is FQGNSA. CDR3: CASSLALHGGRNNEQFF. The CDR3 DNA follows: TGTGCCAGCAGCTTAGCTTTACATGGGGGCAGAAACAATGAGCAGTTCTTC.

The V gene is TRBV19, the J gene TRBJ1-2; 9 bases are shared with TRBD1. The V gene's germline CDR1 is LNHDA and CDR2 SQIVND (reference sequence). This CDR3 spans 14 amino acids. After removal of 5 bases from V and 6 bases from J, the junction contained 7 bases not matched to a gene. CDR3 residues: CASSLGQGLHGYTF. CDR3 DNA sequence: TGTGCCAGTAGTCTGGGACAGGGCTTGCATGGCTACACCTTC.

On this clonotype itself: One end of the junction is discordant with germline, which a read error may explain. The V gene is TRBV6-1, the J gene TRBJ1-2, with 12 bases matching TRBD1. This CDR3 spans 14 amino acids. CDR1 is MNHNS, CDR2 SASEGT, per germline. In DNA, the CDR3 is TGTGCCTGTTCCCGGGACAGGGGGCCCTATGGCTACGCCTTC. It yields the protein CACSRDRGPYGYAF.

V and J are TRBV7-2 and TRBJ1-1; 12 positions match TRBD1. The CDR3 extends over 17 amino acids. The V and J ends lost 0 bases and 4 bases, in that order; junction bases with no gene match: 6. Germline loops: CDR1 SGHTA, CDR2 FQGNSA. DNA for the CDR3: TGTGCCAGCAGCTTAGCCGGGACAGGGGGCGCGGGCACTGAAGCTTTCTTT. This sequence encodes CASSLAGTGGAGTEAFF.

In its sample, this clonotype was seen once. The rearrangement joins TRBV14 to TRBJ1-1; D remains unclear. This CDR3 is 15 amino acids long. Germline loops: CDR1 SGHDN, CDR2 FVKESK. The V end was cut by 4 bases, the J end by 1 base, with 13 bases between. The CDR3 DNA sequence: TGTGCCAGCAGCCCTGTATCCGGTACGAACACTGAAGCTTTCTTT. Translation: CASSPVSGTNTEAFF.

A single count supports this clonotype. The V and J genes are TRBV4-2 and TRBJ1-1, with D possibly being TRBD1 (6 bases). The CDR3 is 20 amino acids. V lost 4 bases, J lost 3 bases, and 30 bases lay in between. Germline V gene data show CDR1 as LGHNA and CDR2 as YNFKEQ. This CDR3 reads CASSPLVMVEGGQRHTEAFF. The CDR3 coding sequence is TGTGCCAGCAGCCCTCTTGTGATGGTAGAGGGGGGTCAGAGGCACACTGAAGCTTTCTTT.

The V gene is TRBV19, the J gene TRBJ1-2; 7 positions match TRBD1. The CDR3 runs 16 residues. J gave up 5 bases and V 1 base, and 10 bases lay outside the gene matches. Germline CDR1 LNHDA, CDR2 SQIVND (reference sequence). The CDR3 DNA follows: TGTGCCAGTAGTATAGGGGACAGAGCCTTCTTATATGGCTACACCTTC. Translation gives CASSIGDRAFLYGYTF.

The chain joins TRBV4-3 to TRBJ2-1; 8 bases match TRBD1. The CDR3 is made up of 14 amino acids. Germline V gene sequence: CDR1 LGHNA, CDR2 YSLEER. After removal of 3 bases from V and 9 bases from J, the junction contained 7 bases not matched to a gene. The CDR3 region has the DNA TGCGCCAGCAGCCATCTTCAGGGGGCGGGTGAGCAGTTCTTC. This translates into CASSHLQGAGEQFF.

This clonotype was counted only a few times. The chain couples TRBV6-2 or TRBV6-3 to TRBJ1-5; D unresolved. The V gene lost 3 bases and the J gene lost 3 bases, with 6 bases spanning the gap. The CDR3 runs 13 residues. Germline V gene lookup returns CDR1 MNHEY and CDR2 SVGEGT. CDR3 sequence (DNA): TGTGCCAGCAGTTATGTGGACAATCAGCCCCAGCATTTT. Its translation is CASSYVDNQPQHF.

The V call is TRBV15, the J call TRBJ2-3, with 7 nucleotides matching TRBD1. Trimming at V came to 0 bases and at J to 4 bases, leaving 10 bases not matched to a gene. The germline gives CDR1 LNHNV, CDR2 YYDKDF (reference sequence). This CDR3 comprises 17 residues. The CDR3 bases are TGTGCCACCAGCAGAGATTCACAGGGGTTGGTGGCAGATACGCAGTATTTT. It specifies CATSRDSQGLVADTQYF.

The chain combines TRBV12-3 or TRBV12-4 with TRBJ1-1; D gene uncertain. Trimming shortened V by 6 bases and J by 1 base, and 12 bases separated the two germline ends. This CDR3 region has 14 residues. CDR3 nucleotide sequence: TGTGCCAGCAGCCCCCAGATCTCGAACACTGAAGCTTTCTTT. It codes for CASSPQISNTEAFF.

This sequence joins TRBV5-4 and TRBJ1-1; D is ambiguous. The CDR3 extends over 12 amino acids. The germline V gene has CDR1 SGHNT and CDR2 YYREEE (reference sequence). Trimming cost V 7 bases and J 4 bases, with 11 bases left between them. CDR3 in DNA: TGTGCCAGCCGGGCGGGGAGCACTGAAGCTTTCTTT. Protein: CASRAGSTEAFF.